The present TCR beta chain was sequenced within a study of T cell repertoires in cytomegalovirus infection. The wider study: CMV epitopes, recently identified HLA-C-restricted and well-studied HLA-B-restricted, were used.

Notes on the study in general: Identification of carriers of CMV plus the relevant HLA was achieved through cumulative public TCR beta family frequency.

CDR1 is MNHEY, CDR2 SMNVEV, per germline (reference sequence). V lost 4 bases to trimming and J lost 3 bases, with 13 bases between them. This CDR3 is built from 15 residues. This clonotype was detected ten times or more. Its antigen remains unknown. TCRdb passed the reads through MiXCR, listing each CDR3 protein once. In the table there are about 330,000 distinct CDR3 sequences, nearly 35% of which are singletons. This sequence joins TRBV27 and TRBJ2-1; perhaps TRBD1 as D (6 bases). The origin of this receptor is a human donor in good health (CMV status not recorded). Some clones in this sample may be carry-over from other donors' samples. The sequencing used cultured PBMCs, collected from culture after CMV antigen stimulation. The CDR3 here is CASSSGEAGYNEQFF. Written as DNA, the CDR3 is TGTGCCAGCAGTTCAGGGGAAGCTGGCTACAATGAGCAGTTCTTC.